The rows below give T cell receptor beta chains drawn from one sample of a study of T cells in localized non-small cell lung cancer. Profiled with immunoSEQ multiplex PCR; TCRdb holds only in-frame clones, not every one. In the table there are more than 2,000 clones, about 32% of which are singletons. The sequences come from normal lung tissue next to the tumor, collected before any cancer treatment. These receptors were obtained from a male donor aged 60 or older with stage I squamous cell lung carcinoma. CDR3s include the opening cysteine and the closing phenylalanine or tryptophan. A D gene is named only where the DNA matches it firmly. Expanded clones get a size class; other rows say once, few or many, or leave the size out.

V gene	J gene	D gene	clone size	CDR3 protein	CDR3 DNA
TRBV28	TRBJ1-2	TRBD1	large	CASRVQGSSGYTF	TGTGCCAGCAGAGTACAGGGGAGTAGTGGCTACACCTTC
TRBV11-3	TRBJ1-4	-	few	CASTLTRQATNEKLFF	TGTGCCAGCACCTTGACCCGACAAGCAACTAATGAAAAACTGTTTTTT
TRBV11-3	TRBJ1-1	-	-	CASSLVSSMNTEAFF	TGTGCCAGCAGCTTAGTTAGCTCCATGAACACTGAAGCTTTCTTT
TRBV25-1	TRBJ2-5	-	large	CASSEGGGREAETQYF	TGTGCCAGCAGTGAAGGAGGAGGCAGGGAGGCAGAGACCCAGTACTTC
TRBV30	TRBJ2-1	-	-	CAWSNSRGSREYNEQFF	TGTGCCTGGAGCAATTCCCGAGGTAGCAGAGAGTACAATGAGCAGTTCTTC
TRBV6-8	TRBJ2-7	TRBD1	few	CASRFGYRGNSYEQYF	TGTGCCAGCAGGTTCGGTTACAGGGGAAATTCCTACGAGCAGTACTTC
TRBV6-8	TRBJ2-1	TRBD2	few	CASSYFGLAREQFF	TGTGCCAGCAGTTATTTTGGACTAGCCCGGGAGCAGTTCTTC
TRBV6-8	TRBJ2-5	-	-	CASSYDKGGKEYF	TGTGCCAGCAGTTATGACAAGGGAGGCAAGGAGTACTTC
TRBV29-1	TRBJ2-3	-	few	CSVKGPSMTDTQYF	TGCAGCGTTAAAGGCCCTAGCATGACAGATACGCAGTATTTT
TRBV11-3	TRBJ1-4	-	-	CASSQPGRPNEKLFF	TGTGCCAGCAGCCAACCTGGGCGGCCTAATGAAAAACTGTTTTTT
TRBV6-8	TRBJ1-2	-	few	CASSPGSDNYGYTF	TGTGCCAGCAGTCCTGGATCAGATAACTATGGCTACACCTTC
TRBV14	TRBJ1-2	-	-	CASSPPGSTRGGYTF	TGTGCCAGCAGCCCCCCTGGGAGCACCCGAGGAGGCTACACCTTC
TRBV6-8	TRBJ2-7	-	few	CASEDKGSYEQYF	TGTGCCAGTGAGGATAAGGGGTCCTACGAGCAGTACTTC
TRBV11-3	TRBJ2-4	TRBD2	-	CASSQSSGPKNIQYF	TGTGCCAGCAGCCAGTCTAGCGGACCCAAAAACATTCAGTACTTC
TRBV28	TRBJ1-2	-	-	CASSLEGTYGYTF	TGTGCCAGCAGTTTAGAGGGTACCTATGGCTACACCTTC
TRBV18	TRBJ2-1	TRBD2	-	CASSPQNSGTSGREQFF	TGTGCCAGCTCACCACAGAATTCGGGGACTAGCGGGAGGGAGCAGTTCTTC
TRBV30	TRBJ2-7	-	few	CAWSLLGPGYEQYF	TGTGCCTGGAGTCTCCTGGGACCGGGATACGAGCAGTACTTC
TRBV4-1	TRBJ2-7	TRBD1	-	CASSQTGTGTEEQYF	TGCGCCAGCAGCCAGACCGGGACAGGGACGGAAGAGCAGTACTTC
TRBV9	TRBJ2-6	-	few	CASSVGRPSGANVLTF	TGTGCCAGCAGCGTAGGGCGGCCCTCTGGAGCCAACGTCCTGACTTTC
TRBV6-8	TRBJ1-5	-	medium-sized	CASSYPLRRGNQPQHF	TGTGCCAGCAGTTACCCCCTGAGAAGGGGAAACCAGCCCCAGCATTTT
TRBV6-8	TRBJ1-5	-	large	CASSPSLDSGNQPQHF	TGTGCCAGCAGTCCTTCTCTCGACAGCGGCAATCAGCCCCAGCATTTT
TRBV18	TRBJ1-4	-	-	CASSPPGRSVSSEKLFF	TGTGCCAGCTCACCACCTGGGCGGAGCGTTTCGAGTGAAAAACTGTTTTTT
TRBV9	TRBJ1-1	-	few	CASSDVEGRNTEAFF	TGTGCCAGCAGTGACGTGGAGGGCCGGAACACTGAAGCTTTCTTT
TRBV9	TRBJ2-2	TRBD2	-	CASSVELAGGTGELFF	TGTGCCAGCAGCGTAGAACTAGCGGGAGGCACCGGGGAGCTGTTTTTT
TRBV9	TRBJ2-2	-	medium-sized	CASSVGVRPNTGELFF	TGTGCCAGCAGCGTAGGAGTCAGGCCGAACACCGGGGAGCTGTTTTTT
TRBV28	TRBJ1-1	-	-	CASSLWGGYTEAFF	TGTGCCAGCAGCCTCTGGGGGGGGTACACTGAAGCTTTCTTT